Presented here are 20 T cell receptor beta chains from one specimen sequenced in a study of blood T cell repertoires in COVID-19. Measured with immunoSEQ multiplex PCR; TCRdb has only the in-frame clones, and not every one. The repertoire has fewer than 250,000 clones, roughly four fifths of them found once; the top ten carry roughly 2.5%. The material sequenced was peripheral blood. These receptor sequences come from a middle-aged woman with active or convalescent COVID-19.

DNA of the CDR3: TGCGCCAGCAGCTTGGTAGCTAGCGGACAGGGCTACGAGCAGTACTTC. Its protein is CASSLVASGQGYEQYF. The V and J genes are TRBV5-1 and TRBJ2-7, with a tentative D call TRBD1 (8 bases). The CDR3 covers 16 residues. Looked up from germline, CDR1 is SGHRS and CDR2 is YFSETQ. The ends were cut back, 0 bases at V and 3 bases at J, with 16 bases in the middle.

The chain uses TRBV30 and TRBJ2-7; the match to TRBD1 covers 11 bases. The V segment lost 5 bases and the J segment 7 bases; nucleotides outside the gene matches: 13. Germline lookup yields CDR1 GTSNPN and CDR2 SVGIG (reference sequence). The CDR3 extends over 15 amino acids. The CDR3 DNA follows: TGTGCCTGGGGGAGAGGTGGACAGGGGGCTGGTGAGCAGTACTTC. This sequence encodes CAWGRGGQGAGEQYF.

The chain couples TRBV3-1 (or the pseudogene TRBV3-2) to TRBJ2-7; TRBD1 matches at 7 bases. With 5 bases clipped from V and 5 bases from J, the junction kept 12 bases outside the gene matches. CDR3 length equals 15 residues. Germline CDR1 LGHDT, CDR2 YNNKEL (reference sequence). CDR3 in amino acids: CASSTTLQGSNEQYF. The CDR3 coding sequence is TGTGCCAGCAGCACCACGTTACAGGGGTCGAACGAGCAGTACTTC.

Only one count was recorded for this clone. V is TRBV11-2 and J is TRBJ2-7; D perhaps matches TRBD1 (5 bases). Between the trimmed V and J ends, which lost 0 bases and 0 bases, there was a span of 9 bases. The germline gives CDR1 SGHAT, CDR2 FQNNGV. CDR3 length: 15 residues. This CDR3 reads CASSLEATDSYEQYF. DNA of the CDR3: TGTGCCAGCAGCTTAGAGGCGACAGACTCCTACGAGCAGTACTTC.

This clone was counted between two and nine times. The DNA of the CDR3 is TGTGCCAGCAGCCGACCGGGACAAGACAATCAGCCCCAGCATTTT. Its translation is CASSRPGQDNQPQHF. This rearrangement joins TRBV4-2 to TRBJ1-5; tentative D call: TRBD1 (6 bases). Trimming shortened V by 4 bases and J by 3 bases, and 13 bases separated the two germline ends. The CDR3 is made up of 15 amino acids. Germline V gene sequence: CDR1 LGHNA, CDR2 YNFKEQ.

This clone was recorded only once. The chain uses TRBV5-6 and TRBJ2-2; no definite D call. Trimming removed 2 bases from V and 7 bases from J, with 6 bases in between. The germline V gene encodes CDR1 SGHDT and CDR2 YYEEEE. CDR3 length: 12 amino acids. The CDR3, as DNA: TGTGCCAGCAGCTTCTTTATCGGGGAGCTGTTTTTT. It yields the protein CASSFFIGELFF.

The chain couples TRBV10-3 to TRBJ1-5; D might be TRBD1 (5 bases). The germline CDR1 and CDR2 sequences are ENHRY and SYGVKD. The length of the CDR3 is 20 residues. The V end lost 3 bases, the J end lost 1 base, and 25 bases lay between the germline ends. CDR3 amino acids: CAISDHRLQTGGESNQPQHF. Here the CDR3 DNA reads TGTGCCATCAGTGACCACCGATTACAAACAGGTGGCGAAAGCAATCAGCCCCAGCATTTT.

The rearrangement links TRBV6-1 to TRBJ1-1, with D tentatively TRBD1 (6 bases). In germline, CDR1 is MNHNS, CDR2 SASEGT. Trimming took off 1 base at V and 3 bases at J, with 15 bases between the two ends. This CDR3 spans 16 amino acids. Here the CDR3 DNA reads TGTGCCAGCAGTGAAGTACGGGGGGCGTATGACACTGAAGCTTTCTTT. This encodes CASSEVRGAYDTEAFF.

The chain carries TRBV5-1 and TRBJ2-1; maybe TRBD2 (6 bases). V was pared by 4 bases and J by 4 bases, with 15 bases between. There are 15 residues in the CDR3. Germline-derived CDR1 and CDR2 are SGHRS and YFSETQ. CDR3 in amino acids: CASSLLSGEYNEQFF. The CDR3, as DNA: TGCGCCAGCAGCCTTCTATCGGGAGAATACAATGAGCAGTTCTTC.

The chain couples TRBV6-5 to TRBJ1-1, with D unresolved. Germline CDR1 MNHEY, CDR2 SVGAGI. The CDR3 spans 11 residues. V was clipped by 4 bases and J by 2 bases, with 2 bases between them. The CDR3 coding sequence is TGTGCCAGCAGTTCTAACACTGAAGCTTTCTTT. This sequence encodes CASSSNTEAFF.

This clone was counted a single time. The rearrangement uses TRBV7-9 and TRBJ1-2; 11 bases map to TRBD1. V trimming: 1 base; J trimming: 4 bases; junction bases outside the gene matches: 11. This CDR3 spans 18 amino acids. CDR1 and CDR2 (germline): SEHNR, FQNEAQ (reference sequence). CDR3 sequence (DNA): TGTGCCAGCAGCTTAGACCCGGGCTGGGGGACAGGGGGCTATGGCTACACCTTC. Encoded protein: CASSLDPGWGTGGYGYTF.

In nucleotides, the CDR3 is TGCGCCAGCAAGAATACCGGGACAGGTAATGAGCAGTTCTTC. Its protein is CASKNTGTGNEQFF. The V gene is TRBV5-1, the J gene TRBJ2-1; 8 positions match TRBD1. The V segment lost 6 bases and the J segment 7 bases; nucleotides outside the gene matches: 9. The CDR3 is 14 residues long. Germline CDR1 reads SGHRS; CDR2 reads YFSETQ.

The chain couples TRBV6-6 to TRBJ2-1; D is uncertain. Per germline, CDR1 MNHNY and CDR2 SVGAGI (reference sequence). The CDR3 loop spans 14 amino acids. Trimming shortened V by 0 bases and J by 5 bases, and 8 bases separated the two germline ends. CDR3: CASSYSAPNNEQFF. DNA for the CDR3: TGTGCCAGCAGTTACTCGGCACCAAACAATGAGCAGTTCTTC.

The V gene is TRBV5-6, the J gene TRBJ2-3; TRBD2 matches 9 bases. The V and J ends lost 0 bases and 2 bases, in that order; junction bases with no gene match: 10. The CDR3 totals 18 residues. Per germline, CDR1 SGHDT and CDR2 YYEEEE. The DNA of the CDR3 is TGTGCCAGCAGCTTGGCCCCTAGCGGGGAATTTTACACAGATACGCAGTATTTT. Residues: CASSLAPSGEFYTDTQYF.

The rearrangement uses TRBV9 and TRBJ1-2, with D hard to call. This CDR3 is built from 15 residues. Germline-derived CDR1 and CDR2 are SGDLS and YYNGEE. Trimming pared 0 bases from V and 3 bases from J, leaving 12 bases between. In DNA, the CDR3 is TGTGCCAGCAGCGTAGATCCCGTCCTTGACTATGGCTACACCTTC. Residues: CASSVDPVLDYGYTF. Full variable domain (missing parts from reference TRBV9 and TRBJ1-2): DSGVTQTPKHLITATGQRVTLRCSPRSGDLSVYWYQQSLDQGLQFLIQYYNGEERAKGNILERFSAQQFPDLHSELNLSSLELGDSALYFCASSVDPVLDYGYTFGSGTRLTVV.

The chain couples TRBV7-9 to TRBJ1-2; possible D gene TRBD1, 6 bases. V lost 3 bases to trimming and J lost 8 bases, with 13 bases between them. Germline CDR1 is SEHNR and CDR2 is FQNEAQ (reference sequence). The CDR3 contains 13 residues. The CDR3 coding sequence is TGTGCCAGCAGCTTGTCGGACAGTCCCGGCTACACCTTC. Amino acid sequence: CASSLSDSPGYTF. Based on the CDR3 plus reference TRBV7-9 and TRBJ1-2, the full variable domain is DTGVSQNPRHKITKRGQNVTFRCDPISEHNRLYWYRQTLGQGPEFLTYFQNEAQLEKSRLLSDRFSAERPKGSFSTLEIQRTEQGDSAMYLCASSLSDSPGYTFGSGTRLTVV.

There are a few counts of this clone. The chain links TRBV7-9 to TRBJ1-1, with D uncertain. The CDR3 loop spans 15 amino acids. The germline V and J ends were trimmed by 5 bases and 3 bases, with 16 bases remaining between them. The germline V gene has CDR1 SEHNR and CDR2 FQNEAQ (reference sequence). The chain's CDR3 is CASSRPRVSDTEAFF. The DNA of the CDR3 is TGTGCCAGCAGCCGCCCGAGGGTGAGCGACACTGAAGCTTTCTTT.

The V call is TRBV2, the J call TRBJ1-1; TRBD1 is a possible D gene (5 bases). Germline assignment: CDR1 SNHLY and CDR2 FYNNEI. V was trimmed by 7 bases and J by 0 bases, leaving 18 bases between them. This CDR3 is 16 amino acids long. CDR3 bases: TGTGCCAGCACTCTGGACGGACAACCGTTGAACACTGAAGCTTTCTTT. Translation: CASTLDGQPLNTEAFF.

The chain couples TRBV18 to TRBJ2-5; D call uncertain. The CDR3 runs to 16 residues. Trimming took off 3 bases at V and 3 bases at J, with 17 bases between the two ends. In germline, CDR1 is KGHSH, CDR2 LQKENI. Here the CDR3 reads CASSPFRTAEKETQYF. The CDR3 region has the DNA TGTGCCAGCTCACCCTTTAGAACAGCCGAAAAAGAGACCCAGTACTTC.

This clone appeared once. The chain combines TRBV2 with TRBJ2-7; the match to TRBD2 covers 9 bases. The germline CDR1 and CDR2 sequences are SNHLY and FYNNEI. The CDR3 has 15 residues. Trimming at V came to 1 base and at J to 2 bases, leaving 3 bases not matched to a gene. CDR3 amino acids: CASSEGAGGPYEQYF. CDR3 coding DNA: TGTGCCAGCAGTGAAGGAGCGGGGGGTCCCTACGAGCAGTACTTC.